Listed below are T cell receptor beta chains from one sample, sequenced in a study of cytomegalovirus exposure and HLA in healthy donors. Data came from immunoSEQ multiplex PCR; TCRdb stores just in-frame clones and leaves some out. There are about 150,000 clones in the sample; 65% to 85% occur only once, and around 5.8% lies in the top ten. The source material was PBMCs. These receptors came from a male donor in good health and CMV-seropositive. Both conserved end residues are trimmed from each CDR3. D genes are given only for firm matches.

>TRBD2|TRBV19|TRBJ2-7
ASSPSGRSTEQY
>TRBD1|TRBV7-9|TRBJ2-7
SSSHGTGESFYEQY
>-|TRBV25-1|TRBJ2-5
ASSDGSLETQY
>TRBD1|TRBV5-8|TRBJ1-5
ASSLGDRESNQPQH
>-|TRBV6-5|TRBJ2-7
ASRPDPGYEQY
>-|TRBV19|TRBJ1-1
ASSIEVTEAF
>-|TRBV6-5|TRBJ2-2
ASSSRLGTGELF
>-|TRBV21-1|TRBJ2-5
AGDRPGETQY
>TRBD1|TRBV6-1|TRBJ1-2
ASRKSGGDIF
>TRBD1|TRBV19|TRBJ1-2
ASGDRYAVGYT
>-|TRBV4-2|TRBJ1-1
ASSQPPQRGNTEAF
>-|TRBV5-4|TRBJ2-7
ASSSQKTTYEQY
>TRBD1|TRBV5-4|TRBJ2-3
ASSAGQGADTQY
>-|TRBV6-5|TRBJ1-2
ASSTNAGDNYGYT
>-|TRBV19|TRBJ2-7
ASRPMGASSYEQY
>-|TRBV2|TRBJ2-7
ASETAYEQY
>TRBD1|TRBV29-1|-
SVLSGTGIYEQY
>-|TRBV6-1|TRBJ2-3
ASSESTRGTQY
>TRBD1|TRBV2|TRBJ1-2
ASSDDPGQRMVAYT
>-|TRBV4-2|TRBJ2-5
ASSGVGGETQY
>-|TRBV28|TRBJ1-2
ASSFRAGRGNYGYT
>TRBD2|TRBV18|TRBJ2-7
ASSSSGRAYEQY
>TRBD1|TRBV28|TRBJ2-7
ASSQDRDEQY
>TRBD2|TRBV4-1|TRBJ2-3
ASSQDELAGSTDTQY
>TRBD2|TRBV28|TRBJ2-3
ASSYLAGGRDTQY
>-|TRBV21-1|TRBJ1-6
ASSILRRGKGNSPLH
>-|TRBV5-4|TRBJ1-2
ASSLAGGQLDGYT
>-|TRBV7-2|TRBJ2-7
ASSLVPGSSYEQY
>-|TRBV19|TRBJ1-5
ASSGHGNQPQH
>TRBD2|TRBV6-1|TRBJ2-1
ASSELGAGGGGNEQF
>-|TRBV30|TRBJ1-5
AWTRDNQPQH
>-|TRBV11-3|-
ASSFGDEQY
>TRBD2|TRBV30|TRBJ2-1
AWRKTWTSGYNEQF
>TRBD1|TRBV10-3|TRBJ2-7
AISGTGRGEQY
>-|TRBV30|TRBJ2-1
AWRSGSSYNEQF
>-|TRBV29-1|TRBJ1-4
SVAEPAGKLF
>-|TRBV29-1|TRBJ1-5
SVTMGGGGEPQH
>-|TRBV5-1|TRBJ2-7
ASTIGGSEQY
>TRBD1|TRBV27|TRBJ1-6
ASMEWDRGLDSPLH
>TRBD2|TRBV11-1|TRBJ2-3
ASSFRLAGVEDTQY
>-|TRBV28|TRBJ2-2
ASGMGSTGELF
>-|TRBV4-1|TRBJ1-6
ASSQGGLTNSPLH
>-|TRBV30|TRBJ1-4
AWRGDIENPKLF
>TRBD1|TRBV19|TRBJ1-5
ASSIGGTGSQPQH
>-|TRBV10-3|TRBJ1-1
ASRTDNTEAF
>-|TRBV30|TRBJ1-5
AWTPRSSNQPQH
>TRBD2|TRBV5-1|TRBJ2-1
ASSLDRLADNEQF
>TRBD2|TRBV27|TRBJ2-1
ASSWGTSGSYNEQF
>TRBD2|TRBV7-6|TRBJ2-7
ASSLLAGVRGEQY
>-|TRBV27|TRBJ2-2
ASSFGGELF
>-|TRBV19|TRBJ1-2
ASRWQNYGYT
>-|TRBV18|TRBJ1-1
ASSLTGEAF
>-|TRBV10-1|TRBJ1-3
ASSELIMRTTSSGNTIY
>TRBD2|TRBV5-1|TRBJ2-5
ASSSWGREDQETQY
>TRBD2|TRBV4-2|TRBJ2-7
ASSQALASGSYEQY